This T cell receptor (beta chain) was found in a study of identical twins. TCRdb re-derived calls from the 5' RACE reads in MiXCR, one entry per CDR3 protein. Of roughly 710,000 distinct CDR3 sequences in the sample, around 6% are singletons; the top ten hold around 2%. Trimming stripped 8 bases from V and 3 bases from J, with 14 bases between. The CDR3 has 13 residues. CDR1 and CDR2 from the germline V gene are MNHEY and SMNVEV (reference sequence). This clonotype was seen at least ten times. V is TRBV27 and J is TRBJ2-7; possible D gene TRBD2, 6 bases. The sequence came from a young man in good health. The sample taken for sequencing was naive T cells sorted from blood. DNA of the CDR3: TGTGCCAGCCGGGGCCCTAGCGTCTACGAGCAGTACTTC. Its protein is CASRGPSVYEQYF.